The present entry profiles one T cell receptor beta chain with its context. Profiling relied on immunoSEQ multiplex PCR, and the TCRdb table lists in-frame clones only, not all of them. This table has about 160,000 clones, roughly 94% appearing once. These data originate in a study of control samples from healthy donors and cancer patients. V was pared by 7 bases and J by 0 bases, with 7 bases between. The CDR3 contains 13 residues. Germline CDR1 ENHRY, CDR2 SYGVKD. This chain connects TRBV10-3 to TRBJ1-3; the D is unclear. Sequencing used PBMCs. This sequence originates from a man between 60 and 75 years old with colorectal cancer. The CDR3 reads CAIMDASGNTIYF. The CDR3 DNA reads TGTGCCATCATGGATGCCTCTGGAAACACCATATATTTT.